This T cell receptor beta chain was captured in a study of early T cells in non-severe SARS-CoV-2 infection. Attachment of unique molecular identifiers was made to individual cDNA molecules. TCRdb called the 5' RACE reads again in MiXCR, with one record for every CDR3 protein. The table lists tens of thousands of distinct CDR3 sequences, 15% to 18% of them singletons. Germline V gene sequence: CDR1 LNHDA, CDR2 SQIVND (reference sequence). Trimming took off 3 bases at V and 5 bases at J, with 14 bases between the two ends. The CDR3 is 15 amino acids. The specimen sequenced was whole blood. The gene calls are TRBV19 and TRBJ1-5, with a tentative D call TRBD1 (6 bases). The sequence was collected from an adult who was a healthcare worker with PCR-confirmed SARS-CoV-2 infection or an uninfected control (not recorded which). In DNA form, the CDR3 reads TGTGCCAGTAGTATCTCAAGGGGGGCCCATCAGCCCCAGCATTTT. It is translated as CASSISRGAHQPQHF.